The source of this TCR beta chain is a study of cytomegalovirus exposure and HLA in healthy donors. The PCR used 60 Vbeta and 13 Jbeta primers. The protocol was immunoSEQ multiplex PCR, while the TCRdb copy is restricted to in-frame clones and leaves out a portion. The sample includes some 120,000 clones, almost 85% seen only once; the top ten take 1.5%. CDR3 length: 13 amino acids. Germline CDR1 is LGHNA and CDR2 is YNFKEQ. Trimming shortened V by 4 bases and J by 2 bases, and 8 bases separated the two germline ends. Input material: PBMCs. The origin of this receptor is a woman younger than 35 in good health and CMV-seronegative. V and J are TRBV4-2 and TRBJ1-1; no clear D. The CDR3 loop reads CASSPIGNTEAFF. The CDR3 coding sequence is TGTGCCAGCAGCCCCATCGGTAACACTGAAGCTTTCTTT.